This TCR beta chain was sequenced in a study of T cell changes during pregnancy in multiple sclerosis. Clones were sequenced by immunoSEQ multiplex PCR, and TCRdb holds only the in-frame ones, with some missing. The sample shows tens of thousands of clones, roughly 93% of them seen only once. The CDR3 extends over 18 amino acids. Trimming took 4 bases from V and 0 from J; bases not matched to a gene: 5. Germline V gene data show CDR1 as LGHNA and CDR2 as YNFKEQ. The V and J genes are TRBV4-2 and TRBJ1-6, with 11 bases that match TRBD1. Sequencing was performed on peripheral blood, taken in the second trimester of pregnancy. This receptor was taken from a female donor in good health, enrolled as a control in a pregnancy study. The CDR3 bases are TGTGCCAGCAGCCCGGGGGGGACAGGGGGCTCCTATAATTCACCCCTCCACTTT. Protein sequence: CASSPGGTGGSYNSPLHF.